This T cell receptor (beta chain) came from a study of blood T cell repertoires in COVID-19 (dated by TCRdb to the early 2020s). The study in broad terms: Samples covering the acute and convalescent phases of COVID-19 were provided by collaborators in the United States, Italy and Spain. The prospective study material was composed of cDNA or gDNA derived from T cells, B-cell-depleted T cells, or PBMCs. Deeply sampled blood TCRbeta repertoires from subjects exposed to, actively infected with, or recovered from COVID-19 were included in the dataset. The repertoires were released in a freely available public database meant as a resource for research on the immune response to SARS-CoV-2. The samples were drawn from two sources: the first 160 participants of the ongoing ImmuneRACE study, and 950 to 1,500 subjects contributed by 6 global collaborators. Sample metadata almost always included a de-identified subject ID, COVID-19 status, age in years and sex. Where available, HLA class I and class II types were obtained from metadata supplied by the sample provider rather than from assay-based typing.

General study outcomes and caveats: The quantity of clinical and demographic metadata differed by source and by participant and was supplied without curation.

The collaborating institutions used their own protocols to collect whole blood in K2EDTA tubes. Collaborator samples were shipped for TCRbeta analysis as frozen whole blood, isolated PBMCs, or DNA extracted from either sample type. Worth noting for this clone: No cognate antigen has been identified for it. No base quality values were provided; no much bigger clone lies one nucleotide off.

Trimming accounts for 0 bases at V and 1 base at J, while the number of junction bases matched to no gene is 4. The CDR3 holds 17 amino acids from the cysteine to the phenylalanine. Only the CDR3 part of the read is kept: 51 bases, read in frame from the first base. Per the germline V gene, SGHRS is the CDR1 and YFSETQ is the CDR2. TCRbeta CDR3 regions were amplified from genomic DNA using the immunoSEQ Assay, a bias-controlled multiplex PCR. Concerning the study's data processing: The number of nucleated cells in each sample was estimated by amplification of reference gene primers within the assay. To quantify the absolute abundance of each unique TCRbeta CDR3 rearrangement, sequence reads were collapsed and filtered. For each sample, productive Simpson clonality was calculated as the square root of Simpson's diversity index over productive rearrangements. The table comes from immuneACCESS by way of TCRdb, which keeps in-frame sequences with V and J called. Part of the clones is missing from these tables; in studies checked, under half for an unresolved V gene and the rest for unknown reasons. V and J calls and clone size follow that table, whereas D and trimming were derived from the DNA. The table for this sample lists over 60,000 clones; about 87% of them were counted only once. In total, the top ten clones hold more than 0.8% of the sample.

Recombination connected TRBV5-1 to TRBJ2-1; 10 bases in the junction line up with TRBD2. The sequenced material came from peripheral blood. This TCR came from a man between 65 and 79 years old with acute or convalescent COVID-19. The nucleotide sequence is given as TGCGCCAGCAGCTTGGAGGCTAGCGGGGGTTCCTACAATGAGCAGTTCTTC. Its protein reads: CASSLEASGGSYNEQFF.